This TCR beta chain was profiled in a study of T cells after somatic rescue of genetic block. Sequenced by immunoSEQ multiplex PCR; TCRdb stores in-frame clones only, minus some. The top ten clones hold about 1.5% of a sample with 95,000 to 120,000 clones, about 93% of them seen once. The J segment lost 7 bases and the V segment lost 2 bases, leaving 3 bases of the junction unmatched. Germline-derived CDR1 and CDR2 are SGHTA and FQGTGA. The CDR3 is 14 amino acids. The sequence derives from a woman aged 18-29 years. The chain carries TRBV7-3 and TRBJ2-2, with 8 bases matching TRBD1. Sequenced sample: peripheral blood mononuclear cells (PBMCs). CDR3 sequence (DNA): TGTGCCAGCAGCTTACAGGGGGCGGTCGGGGAGCTGTTTTTT. It yields the protein CASSLQGAVGELFF.